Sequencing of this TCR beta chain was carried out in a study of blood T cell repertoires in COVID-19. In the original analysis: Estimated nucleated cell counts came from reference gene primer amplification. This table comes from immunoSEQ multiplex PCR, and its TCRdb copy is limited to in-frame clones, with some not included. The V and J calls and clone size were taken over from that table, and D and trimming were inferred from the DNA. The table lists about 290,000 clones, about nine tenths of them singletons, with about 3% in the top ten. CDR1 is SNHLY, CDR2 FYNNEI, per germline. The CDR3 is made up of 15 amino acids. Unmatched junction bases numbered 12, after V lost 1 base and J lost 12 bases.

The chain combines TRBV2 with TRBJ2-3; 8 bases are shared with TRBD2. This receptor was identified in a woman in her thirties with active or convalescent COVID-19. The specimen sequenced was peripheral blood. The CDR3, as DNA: TGTGCCAGCAGTGAAGTGTCTAGCGGGCTCACCCACCAGTATTTT. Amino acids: CASSEVSSGLTHQYF.